A selection of T cell receptor beta chains follows, all from one sample in a study of T cells in Graves' hyperthyroidism and ophthalmopathy. Via MiXCR, TCRdb re-called the multiplex PCR reads, giving one row per CDR3 protein. The sample has some 600,000 distinct CDR3 sequences, approximately 15% seen once; the top ten hold roughly 6.2%. Source material: blood. The receptor set was obtained from a woman in her twenties or thirties with Graves' hyperthyroidism that later progressed to Graves' ophthalmopathy. Both conserved end residues are part of each CDR3. Each record gives: V gene, clone size, D gene, J gene, CDR3 protein, CDR3 DNA. D genes are given only for firm matches. Some rows mark clone size as missing; the rest say once, few, many or name a class of expanded clone.

V: TRBV18; size: NA; D: TRBD1; J: TRBJ1-2; CDR3: CASSPDRSPVGAGYTF; DNA: TGTGCCAGCTCACCGGACAGGAGCCCGGTTGGAGCTGGCTACACCTTC
V: TRBV20-1; size: many; D: NA; J: TRBJ1-1; CDR3: CSARERGVNTEAFF; DNA: TGCAGTGCTAGAGAGCGAGGGGTGAACACTGAAGCTTTCTTT
V: TRBV27; size: few; D: TRBD1; J: TRBJ1-3; CDR3: CASSYRGSGNTIYF; DNA: TGTGCCAGCAGTTACAGGGGATCTGGAAACACCATATATTTT
V: TRBV20-1; size: NA; D: NA; J: TRBJ2-4; CDR3: CSARGRGVGPTAKNIQYF; DNA: TGCAGTGCTAGGGGTAGAGGGGTGGGCCCAACTGCCAAAAACATTCAGTACTTC
V: TRBV20-1; size: many; D: NA; J: TRBJ2-7; CDR3: CSARGWGHEQYF; DNA: TGCAGTGCTCGGGGGTGGGGCCACGAGCAGTACTTC
V: TRBV28; size: many; D: TRBD1; J: TRBJ1-2; CDR3: CASQRAGGGYGYTF; DNA: TGTGCCAGCCAGAGGGCAGGGGGCGGCTATGGCTACACCTTC
V: TRBV2; size: many; D: NA; J: TRBJ2-7; CDR3: CASEGGYEQYF; DNA: TGTGCCAGCGAGGGGGGGTACGAGCAGTACTTC
V: TRBV15; size: few; D: NA; J: TRBJ2-1; CDR3: CATSGGAQYNEQFF; DNA: TGTGCCACCAGCGGCGGGGCCCAATACAATGAGCAGTTCTTC
V: TRBV25-1; size: few; D: NA; J: TRBJ2-7; CDR3: CASSDALERVSPYEQYF; DNA: TGTGCCAGCAGTGACGCCCTGGAGAGGGTTAGTCCCTACGAGCAGTACTTC
V: TRBV27; size: many; D: TRBD1; J: TRBJ1-1; CDR3: CASSSGTGFVTEAFF; DNA: TGTGCCAGCAGTTCCGGGACAGGGTTTGTCACTGAAGCTTTCTTT
V: TRBV20-1; size: many; D: NA; J: TRBJ2-7; CDR3: CSASDSGTGVYEQYF; DNA: TGCAGTGCTAGTGACTCTGGGACGGGAGTTTACGAGCAGTACTTC
V: TRBV12-3/TRBV12-4; size: many; D: NA; J: TRBJ2-3; CDR3: CASSLSGDTDTQYF; DNA: TGTGCCAGCAGTTTATCGGGGGACACAGATACGCAGTATTTT
V: TRBV12-3/TRBV12-4; size: NA; D: TRBD2; J: TRBJ2-3; CDR3: CASSLAGVMQYF; DNA: TGTGCCAGCAGTTTGGCGGGGGTTATGCAGTATTTT
V: TRBV7-9; size: NA; D: NA; J: TRBJ1-1; CDR3: CASSFALVRNTEAFF; DNA: TGTGCCAGCAGCTTTGCCCTCGTCAGGAACACTGAAGCTTTCTTT
V: TRBV7-8; size: many; D: NA; J: TRBJ2-3; CDR3: CASIVGRDVPDTQYF; DNA: TGTGCCAGCATTGTTGGCAGGGATGTTCCAGATACGCAGTATTTT
V: TRBV6-1; size: NA; D: NA; J: TRBJ1-5; CDR3: CASCRQDQPQHF; DNA: TGTGCCAGCTGCAGACAGGATCAGCCCCAGCATTTT
V: TRBV5-1; size: many; D: NA; J: TRBJ2-6; CDR3: CASSLEVQGSGANVLTF; DNA: TGCGCCAGCAGCTTGGAGGTACAGGGCTCTGGGGCCAACGTCCTGACTTTC
V: TRBV28; size: many; D: NA; J: TRBJ1-2; CDR3: CASREDRYYGYTF; DNA: TGTGCCAGCCGAGAGGACAGATACTATGGCTACACCTTC
V: TRBV30; size: few; D: TRBD1; J: TRBJ1-2; CDR3: CAWGQGDFGYTF; DNA: TGTGCCTGGGGACAGGGGGACTTCGGCTACACCTTC
V: TRBV30; size: few; D: TRBD1; J: TRBJ1-4; CDR3: CAWSQLGTGNEKLFF; DNA: TGTGCCTGGAGTCAACTAGGGACAGGGAATGAAAAACTGTTTTTT
V: TRBV11-2; size: many; D: TRBD1; J: TRBJ1-5; CDR3: CASRRMTGSARDQPQHF; DNA: TGTGCCAGCAGACGTATGACAGGGTCGGCTCGAGATCAGCCCCAGCATTTT
V: TRBV14; size: NA; D: TRBD1; J: TRBJ1-4; CDR3: CASSQGLPGGGEKLFF; DNA: TGTGCCAGCAGCCAAGGCTTACCAGGGGGCGGTGAAAAACTGTTTTTT
V: TRBV7-7; size: many; D: TRBD2; J: TRBJ2-5; CDR3: CAKPGREGEETQYF; DNA: TGTGCTAAGCCGGGGCGGGAGGGTGAAGAGACCCAGTACTTC
V: TRBV5-1; size: NA; D: NA; J: TRBJ1-5; CDR3: CASSLDPGGNQPQHF; DNA: TGCGCCAGCAGCTTGGATCCGGGGGGGAATCAGCCCCAGCATTTT
V: TRBV28; size: many; D: NA; J: TRBJ1-2; CDR3: CASITLGGEDYGYTF; DNA: TGTGCCAGCATCACTCTGGGGGGGGAGGACTATGGCTACACCTTC
V: TRBV6-1; size: few; D: NA; J: TRBJ1-1; CDR3: CASSEGGRVTEAFF; DNA: TGTGCCAGCAGTGAAGGGGGTAGGGTCACTGAAGCTTTCTTT
V: TRBV7-9; size: few; D: NA; J: TRBJ1-5; CDR3: CASSLPGNQPQHF; DNA: TGTGCCAGCAGCTTACCGGGTAATCAGCCCCAGCATTTT
V: TRBV28; size: NA; D: TRBD1; J: TRBJ2-3; CDR3: CASSRDRGKDTQYF; DNA: TGTGCCAGCAGTCGGGACAGGGGAAAAGATACGCAGTATTTT
V: TRBV12-3/TRBV12-4; size: many; D: NA; J: TRBJ2-6; CDR3: CASNSVGAVPSGANVLTF; DNA: TGTGCCAGCAACTCAGTCGGGGCCGTACCCTCTGGGGCCAACGTCCTGACTTTC
V: TRBV28; size: many; D: NA; J: TRBJ1-4; CDR3: CASNIGGSTNEKLFF; DNA: TGTGCCAGCAACATCGGGGGCTCAACTAATGAAAAACTGTTTTTT
V: TRBV15; size: many; D: NA; J: TRBJ1-2; CDR3: CATSRDQTGRNYTF; DNA: TGTGCCACCAGCAGAGATCAGACAGGCAGGAACTACACCTTC
V: TRBV7-2; size: NA; D: TRBD2; J: TRBJ2-1; CDR3: CASSPGGTSGRAEETQFF; DNA: TGTGCCAGCAGCCCTGGGGGGACTAGCGGGAGGGCCGAGGAGACCCAGTTCTTC
V: TRBV29-1; size: medium-sized; D: TRBD1; J: TRBJ2-7; CDR3: CSVEGQGYEQYF; DNA: TGCAGCGTTGAAGGACAGGGGTACGAGCAGTACTTC
V: TRBV25-1; size: few; D: NA; J: TRBJ2-3; CDR3: CASSDRKTVTDTQYF; DNA: TGTGCCAGCAGTGACCGGAAGACAGTCACAGATACGCAGTATTTT
V: TRBV4-3; size: few; D: NA; J: TRBJ2-7; CDR3: CASSRYGSSYEQYF; DNA: TGCGCCAGCAGCCGCTATGGGTCCTCCTACGAGCAGTACTTC
V: TRBV3-1; size: many; D: NA; J: TRBJ1-1; CDR3: CASSQGLGASAEAFF; DNA: TGTGCCAGCAGCCAAGGCCTGGGGGCATCAGCTGAAGCTTTCTTT
V: TRBV6-1; size: NA; D: TRBD1; J: TRBJ2-1; CDR3: CASSGGGQGYYNGQFF; DNA: TGTGCCAGCTCTGGGGGAGGACAGGGATACTACAATGGGCAGTTCTTC
V: TRBV5-1; size: many; D: TRBD1; J: TRBJ2-1; CDR3: CASSLVWTGSYNEQFF; DNA: TGCGCCAGCAGCTTGGTATGGACAGGGTCCTACAATGAGCAGTTCTTC
V: TRBV20-1; size: many; D: TRBD2; J: TRBJ2-5; CDR3: CSATPASGIETQYF; DNA: TGCAGTGCTACTCCGGCGAGCGGGATAGAGACCCAGTACTTC
V: TRBV11-3; size: many; D: TRBD2; J: TRBJ2-2; CDR3: CASSLDAGVFGELFF; DNA: TGTGCCAGCAGCTTAGACGCGGGAGTTTTTGGGGAGCTGTTTTTT
V: TRBV2; size: many; D: TRBD2; J: TRBJ2-3; CDR3: CASSGGRYTDTQYF; DNA: TGTGCCAGCAGTGGCGGGAGGTACACAGATACGCAGTATTTT
V: TRBV6-2/TRBV6-3; size: many; D: NA; J: TRBJ2-6; CDR3: CASSSSGSGANVLTF; DNA: TGTGCCAGCAGTTCCTCAGGGTCTGGGGCCAACGTCCTGACTTTC
V: TRBV29-1; size: NA; D: NA; J: TRBJ2-4; CDR3: CSVEGPETDGNIQYF; DNA: TGCAGCGTTGAGGGCCCAGAGACAGATGGAAACATTCAGTACTTC
V: TRBV6-1; size: many; D: NA; J: TRBJ2-6; CDR3: CASTPRPADSGANVLTF; DNA: TGTGCCAGCACCCCCCGGCCGGCAGACTCTGGGGCCAACGTCCTGACTTTC
V: TRBV19; size: many; D: NA; J: TRBJ1-1; CDR3: CASSTRETPGTEAFF; DNA: TGTGCCAGTAGTACGAGAGAAACTCCGGGAACTGAAGCTTTCTTT
V: TRBV3-1; size: NA; D: NA; J: TRBJ1-2; CDR3: CASSQESGLGMYGYTF; DNA: TGTGCCAGCAGCCAAGAAAGCGGGTTGGGGATGTATGGCTACACCTTC
V: TRBV12-3/TRBV12-4; size: many; D: NA; J: TRBJ2-5; CDR3: CASSRQGKETQYF; DNA: TGTGCCAGCTCCCGTCAGGGAAAAGAGACCCAGTACTTC
V: TRBV13; size: NA; D: TRBD1; J: TRBJ2-7; CDR3: CASSADRGPYEQYF; DNA: TGTGCCAGCAGCGCGGACAGGGGCCCCTACGAGCAGTACTTC
V: TRBV20-1; size: few; D: TRBD2; J: TRBJ2-1; CDR3: CSANTGLALDEQFF; DNA: TGCAGTGCCAATACGGGACTAGCCTTGGATGAGCAGTTCTTC
V: TRBV19; size: many; D: NA; J: TRBJ1-1; CDR3: CASSIDPGTYNTEAFF; DNA: TGTGCCAGTAGTATAGACCCCGGGACGTATAACACTGAAGCTTTCTTT
V: TRBV5-5; size: NA; D: NA; J: TRBJ1-2; CDR3: CASRTLPDIFYGYTF; DNA: TGTGCCAGCAGAACCCTCCCGGACATCTTTTATGGCTACACCTTC
V: TRBV19; size: many; D: TRBD2; J: TRBJ2-3; CDR3: CASTPGRAADTQYF; DNA: TGTGCCAGTACCCCTGGGAGGGCGGCAGATACGCAGTATTTT
V: TRBV3-1; size: many; D: NA; J: TRBJ1-2; CDR3: CASSQGTQGANYGYTF; DNA: TGTGCCAGCAGCCAAGGGACCCAAGGCGCAAACTATGGCTACACCTTC
V: TRBV20-1; size: many; D: TRBD1; J: TRBJ2-3; CDR3: CSARGEGTGLTDTQYF; DNA: TGCAGTGCTAGAGGGGAAGGGACAGGACTCACAGATACGCAGTATTTT
V: TRBV5-6; size: NA; D: NA; J: TRBJ2-3; CDR3: CASSPPPAGDTQYF; DNA: TGTGCCAGCAGCCCCCCCCCCGCAGGTGATACGCAGTATTTT
V: TRBV9; size: NA; D: TRBD1; J: TRBJ2-7; CDR3: CASSPGTGLTSYEQYF; DNA: TGTGCCAGCAGCCCGGGGACAGGCCTTACCTCCTACGAGCAGTACTTC
V: TRBV7-2; size: many; D: TRBD1; J: TRBJ2-7; CDR3: CASSPRGTGPYEQYF; DNA: TGTGCCAGCAGCCCGAGAGGGACAGGCCCCTACGAGCAGTACTTC
V: TRBV29-1; size: many; D: NA; J: TRBJ1-1; CDR3: CSVVRELPNTEAFF; DNA: TGCAGCGTTGTGAGAGAACTTCCGAACACTGAAGCTTTCTTT
V: TRBV28; size: NA; D: NA; J: TRBJ2-6; CDR3: CATEGQILPGANVLTF; DNA: TGTGCCACAGAAGGACAGATACTCCCTGGGGCCAACGTCCTGACTTTC
V: TRBV11-2; size: many; D: NA; J: TRBJ1-1; CDR3: CASSSHRYTEAFF; DNA: TGTGCCAGCAGCTCCCACCGCTACACTGAAGCTTTCTTT